This TCR beta chain was found in a study of shared clonotypes between healthy human individuals. Notes on the study in general: How much donors shared clonotypes was expected to be affected by sequencing depth.

Only CD45RO-negative cells positively selected for CCR7 counted as naive CD8 cells, so terminally differentiated effector memory CD45RA+ cells were excluded. Study donors comprised healthy, HIV-negative adults devoid of recent acute infection or vaccination. Every donor was a Caucasian adult from Nashville, Tennessee. Turning to this clone: Its target is unknown.

Profiling relied on immunoSEQ multiplex PCR, and the TCRdb table lists in-frame clones only, not all of them. Of about 2 million clones listed, 85% to 95% are singletons. Sample: naive CD8+ T cells sorted from blood. The origin of this receptor is a man younger than 30 in good health.

The DNA for the CDR3 is TGTGCCAGCAGCTTAAGCGGGAGAGGCCAAGAGACCCAGTACTTC. Translation: CASSLSGRGQETQYF. The chain couples TRBV11-2 to TRBJ2-5, with TRBD2 matching over 8 bases. The CDR3 is 15 amino acids. Germline V lookup: CDR1 SGHAT, CDR2 FQNNGV. V was pared by 2 bases and J by 1 base, with 3 bases of the junction left unmatched.